The 18 T cell receptor beta chains listed next were all sequenced from one sample in a study of cytomegalovirus exposure and HLA in healthy donors. Amplification used 60 Vbeta primers and 13 Jbeta primers. Profiling relied on immunoSEQ multiplex PCR, and the TCRdb table lists in-frame clones only, not all of them. The sample consists of approximately 220,000 clones, over 60% of them appearing once. Sequencing was performed on PBMCs. The receptors derive from a man younger than 35 in good health and CMV-seronegative.

The rearrangement uses TRBV11-2 and TRBJ2-7; the match to TRBD1 covers 9 bases. After removal of 7 bases from V and 3 bases from J, the junction contained 13 bases not matched to a gene. Looked up from germline, CDR1 is SGHAT and CDR2 is FQNNGV. CDR3 length: 16 amino acids. The CDR3 nucleotides read TGTGCCAGCACCCCCCGGAGCGGACAGGGGAGCTACGAGCAGTACTTC. It encodes CASTPRSGQGSYEQYF. Full variable domain (missing parts from reference TRBV11-2 and TRBJ2-7): EAGVAQSPRYKIIEKRQSVAFWCNPISGHATLYWYQQILGQGPKLLIQFQNNGVVDDSQLPKDRFSAERLKGVDSTLKIQPAKLEDSAVYLCASTPRSGQGSYEQYFGPGTRLTVT.

V gene TRBV7-2 combines with J gene TRBJ2-7, with a weak D call TRBD2 (7 bases). Germline V gene sequence: CDR1 SGHTA, CDR2 FQGNSA. With 4 bases removed from V and 0 bases from J, the gap between germline ends came to 16 bases. The CDR3 is made up of 16 amino acids. In DNA form, the CDR3 reads TGTGCCAGCAGCTCCCCGGGGGGCGGAAGCTCCTACGAGCAGTACTTC. Its translation is CASSSPGGGSSYEQYF.

This rearrangement joins TRBV18 to TRBJ1-2; 12 bases agree with TRBD1. The CDR3 extends over 16 amino acids. Germline V gene sequence: CDR1 KGHSH, CDR2 LQKENI. After removal of 3 bases from V and 4 bases from J, the junction contained 6 bases not matched to a gene. The DNA of the CDR3 is TGTGCCAGCTCACCCCCCGGGACAGGGGGCACCTATGGCTACACCTTC. Its translation is CASSPPGTGGTYGYTF.

A word on this clone: One end of the junction is discordant with germline, which a read error may explain. The V and J genes are TRBV7-7 and TRBJ2-1; D call uncertain. Germline V gene lookup returns CDR1 SSHAT and CDR2 FNYEAQ (reference sequence). The CDR3 spans 13 residues. DNA for the CDR3: TGTGCTAGCAGCATGACTCCTGACAATGAGCAGTTCTTC. This sequence encodes CASSMTPDNEQFF.

The chain employs TRBV7-9 and TRBJ1-2, with 7 bases lining up with TRBD1. Per the germline V gene, CDR1 is SEHNR and CDR2 is FQNEAQ (reference sequence). The CDR3 consists of 17 residues. The V and J ends lost 4 bases and 3 bases, in that order; junction bases with no gene match: 14. The CDR3, as DNA: TGTGCCAGCAGCTCCTTCCCGGGACAGAAGATAGACTATGGCTACACCTTC. Translation gives CASSSFPGQKIDYGYTF.

The rearrangement uses TRBV6-6 and TRBJ2-7; weak D call: TRBD1 (6 bases). Trimming left V 6 bases short and J 2 bases short, with 11 bases between. From germline, CDR1 is MNHNY and CDR2 SVGAGI (reference sequence). This CDR3 comprises 13 residues. CDR3 sequence (DNA): TGTGCCAGCAGGGGTCCAGGGGCCTACGAGCAGTACTTC. Amino acids: CASRGPGAYEQYF.

The chain is built from TRBV10-3 and TRBJ2-7; 11 bases agree with TRBD2. CDR3 length: 13 residues. V shed 10 bases and J 3 bases; nucleotides not matched to a gene: 5. CDR1 is ENHRY and CDR2 is SYGVKD in the germline V gene. The CDR3 sequence is CATQLAGDYEQYF. CDR3 nucleotide sequence: TGTGCCACCCAACTAGCGGGGGACTACGAGCAGTACTTC.

This sequence joins TRBV5-1 and TRBJ2-7; 10 bases fit TRBD1. From germline, CDR1 is SGHRS and CDR2 YFSETQ. The J segment lost 2 bases and the V segment lost 1 base, leaving 6 bases of the junction unmatched. This CDR3 region has 16 residues. The CDR3 DNA sequence: TGCGCCAGCAGCTTGTTATCGACAGGGGGCACCTACGAGCAGTACTTC. It specifies CASSLLSTGGTYEQYF.

The chain has TRBV7-2 and TRBJ2-1, with TRBD1 identical over 12 bases. The CDR3 has 18 residues. The V gene's germline CDR1 is SGHTA and CDR2 FQGNSA. V was pared by 3 bases and J by 7 bases, with 13 bases of the junction left unmatched. The CDR3 is CASSFSIRGTGGGNEQFF. DNA for the CDR3: TGTGCCAGCAGCTTTTCTATCCGCGGGACAGGGGGCGGGAATGAGCAGTTCTTC.

CDR3 protein: CASSSLTGASYNEQFF. DNA of the CDR3: TGTGCCAGCAGCTCACTGACAGGGGCCTCCTACAATGAGCAGTTCTTC. V gene TRBV11-2 combines with J gene TRBJ2-1, with 8 positions matching TRBD1. Per the germline V gene, CDR1 is SGHAT and CDR2 is FQNNGV. The CDR3 extends over 16 amino acids. V lost 4 bases to trimming and J lost 0 bases; unmatched junction nucleotides: 5.

The chain has TRBV6-1 and TRBJ2-7; D gene unclear. The germline CDR1 and CDR2 sequences are MNHNS and SASEGT. CDR3 length: 13 amino acids. The V gene lost 4 bases and the J gene lost 6 bases, with 13 bases spanning the gap. The CDR3 DNA reads as TGTGCCAGCAGTGCAAATAGGAGAGTCGAGCAGTACTTC. Encoded protein: CASSANRRVEQYF.

The CDR3 sequence is CVAGRYNEQFF. CDR3 DNA: TGTGTAGCGGGCCGCTACAATGAGCAGTTCTTC. The genes are TRBV28 and TRBJ2-1; 7 nucleotides align to TRBD2. The germline V gene has CDR1 MDHEN and CDR2 SYDVKM. The CDR3 length is 11 residues.

This chain uses TRBV10-3 with TRBJ1-5, with D perhaps matching TRBD1 (5 bases). This CDR3 is 14 amino acids long. Trimming took 10 bases from V and 5 from J, leaving 18 bases between them. Looked up from germline, CDR1 is ENHRY and CDR2 is SYGVKD. The CDR3 here is CATWIGARYQPQHF. As DNA, the CDR3 is TGTGCCACCTGGATAGGGGCACGGTATCAGCCCCAGCATTTT.

The chain links TRBV7-9 to TRBJ2-6, with 8 positions matching TRBD1. Germline V CDR1 and CDR2: SEHNR, FQNEAQ (reference sequence). Trimming removed 5 bases from V and 0 bases from J; junction bases left unmatched: 9. The CDR3 has 18 residues. This CDR3 is CASSHLLQGDSGANVLTF. CDR3 coding DNA: TGTGCCAGCAGCCACCTACTACAGGGGGACTCTGGGGCCAACGTCCTGACTTTC.

The V gene is TRBV4-1, the J gene TRBJ2-7; 8 nucleotides match TRBD2. Germline CDR1 MGHRA, CDR2 YSYEKL. The trim removed 1 base at V and 7 bases at J, leaving 3 bases unmatched. The CDR3 runs to 13 residues. The CDR3 sequence is CASSQAGRGEQYF. In nucleotides, the CDR3 is TGCGCCAGCAGCCAAGCCGGGAGGGGGGAGCAGTACTTC.

The J gene is TRBJ2-3, the V gene TRBV6-5, with 8 bases lining up with TRBD2. Germline assignment: CDR1 MNHEY and CDR2 SVGAGI. The CDR3 spans 15 residues. V trimming: 5 bases; J trimming: 6 bases; junction bases outside the gene matches: 10. The CDR3 spells CASSPLAGGLDTQYF. The CDR3 DNA reads TGTGCCAGCAGTCCTCTAGCGGGCGGATTGGATACGCAGTATTTT.

In its sample, this clone was seen a few times. The chain is built from TRBV27 and TRBJ1-2, with 7 positions matching TRBD1. CDR1 is MNHEY and CDR2 is SMNVEV in the germline V gene (reference sequence). There are 13 residues in the CDR3. Trimming cost V 5 bases and J 6 bases; bases outside gene matches: 6. The CDR3 coding sequence is TGTGCCAGCAGTACGACAGGGTTGGATGGCTACACCTTC. This gives the protein CASSTTGLDGYTF.

The chain's CDR3 is CATSNTWTGQSYNEQFF. In DNA, the CDR3 is TGTGCCACCAGCAATACTTGGACAGGGCAATCCTACAATGAGCAGTTCTTC. The J gene is TRBJ2-1, the V gene TRBV15, with 8 bases matching TRBD1. The CDR3 consists of 17 residues. The junction had 9 bases not matched to a gene; V was cut back by 4 bases and J by 1 base. Germline V CDR1 and CDR2: LNHNV, YYDKDF (reference sequence).